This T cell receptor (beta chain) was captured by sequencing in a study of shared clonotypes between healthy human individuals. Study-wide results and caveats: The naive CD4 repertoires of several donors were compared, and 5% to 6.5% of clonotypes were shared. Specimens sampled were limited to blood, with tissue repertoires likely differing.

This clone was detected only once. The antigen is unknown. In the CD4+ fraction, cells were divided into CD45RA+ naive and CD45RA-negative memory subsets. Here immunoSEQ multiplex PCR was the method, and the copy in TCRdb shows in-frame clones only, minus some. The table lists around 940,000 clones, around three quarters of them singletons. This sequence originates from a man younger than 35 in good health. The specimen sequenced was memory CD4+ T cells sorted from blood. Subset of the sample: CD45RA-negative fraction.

The CDR3 DNA reads as TGTGCCAGCAGCCCCGCCCCACTAGCGGGGGCCGCGAACCAAGAGACCCAGTACTTC. Protein product: CASSPAPLAGAANQETQYF. The V and J genes are TRBV5-4 and TRBJ2-5; 11 bases are a match to TRBD2. The V gene end was trimmed by 4 bases and the J gene end by 0 bases; junction bases not matched to a gene: 14. Germline V lookup: CDR1 SGHNT, CDR2 YYREEE (reference sequence). CDR3 length: 19 residues.